Each of the 28 T cell receptor beta chains below was sequenced from the same sample in a study of blood T cell repertoires in COVID-19. Sequencing used immunoSEQ multiplex PCR; TCRdb keeps in-frame clones, though not all of them. Found here are about 220,000 clones, 85% to 90% of them singletons; the top ten hold 3.5%. Sequenced material: PBMCs or T cells enriched from blood (not recorded which). These receptors were collected from a woman aged 18-29 years in a cohort exposed to, infected with or recovered from COVID-19 (not recorded which).

The chain joins TRBV11-3 to TRBJ2-7, with D perhaps TRBD2 (5 bases). Trimming removed 1 base from V and 5 bases from J, with 9 bases in between. Germline V gives CDR1 SGHNT, CDR2 YENEEA. The CDR3 runs 13 residues. The CDR3 reads CASSLGGFNEQYF. Written as DNA, the CDR3 is TGTGCCAGCAGCTTAGGAGGGTTCAACGAGCAGTACTTC.

The chain combines TRBV7-3 with TRBJ2-3; 7 nucleotides agree with TRBD2. The CDR3 length is 14 residues. The germline V gene encodes CDR1 SGHTA and CDR2 FQGTGA. Trimming removed 5 bases from V and 8 bases from J; junction bases left unmatched: 10. CDR3 sequence: CASSASVWEGTQYF. DNA of the CDR3: TGTGCCAGCAGCGCTAGTGTCTGGGAGGGTACGCAGTATTTT.

The chain combines TRBV11-1 with TRBJ1-1; weak D call: TRBD1 (5 bases). V was clipped by 8 bases and J by 1 base, with 11 bases between them. The CDR3 length is 13 residues. Germline CDR1 SGHAT, CDR2 FQDESV (reference sequence). The CDR3 nucleotides read TGTGCCAGCGCCTTAGGGGCGAACACTGAAGCTTTCTTT. This codes for CASALGANTEAFF.

The chain is built from TRBV13 and TRBJ2-1; TRBD2 aligns across 9 bases. The CDR3 spans 15 residues. Germline-derived CDR1 and CDR2 are PRHDT and FYEKMQ (reference sequence). With 6 bases clipped from V and 7 bases from J, the junction kept 10 bases outside the gene matches. The CDR3 is CASRPPGLAENEQFF. CDR3 DNA: TGTGCCAGCAGGCCACCGGGACTAGCAGAGAATGAGCAGTTCTTC.

The V call is TRBV5-1, the J call TRBJ1-5; D is ambiguous. Trimming shortened V by 0 bases and J by 6 bases, and 7 bases separated the two germline ends. The CDR3 spans 13 residues. Germline V gives CDR1 SGHRS, CDR2 YFSETQ. Written as DNA, the CDR3 is TGCGCCAGCAGCTTGGCGACGGGTCAGCCCCAGCATTTT. The encoded protein is CASSLATGQPQHF.

This rearrangement joins TRBV19 to TRBJ1-1; D possibly corresponds to TRBD1 (5 bases). Germline values: CDR1 LNHDA, CDR2 SQIVND (reference sequence). The CDR3 runs to 12 residues. The CDR3 DNA reads TGTTCCTCAGGGTTTCTGAACACTGAAGCTTTCTTT. It codes for CSSGFLNTEAFF.

This chain connects TRBV19 to TRBJ1-5; D ambiguous. This CDR3 spans 13 amino acids. V gave up 5 bases and J gave up 6 bases, with 11 bases separating them. CDR1 and CDR2 from the germline V gene are LNHDA and SQIVND (reference sequence). This chain's CDR3 is CASSSGIFQPQHF. Written as DNA, the CDR3 is TGTGCCAGTAGTTCAGGAATTTTTCAGCCCCAGCATTTT.

The chain uses TRBV5-6 and TRBJ1-3; D remains ambiguous. This CDR3 contains 14 residues. From germline, CDR1 is SGHDT and CDR2 YYEEEE. V was clipped by 2 bases and J by 1 base, with 7 bases between them. CDR3 coding DNA: TGTGCCAGCAGCTTCGGCGGATCTGGAAACACCATATATTTT. Translation gives CASSFGGSGNTIYF.

This clone was recorded once. This rearrangement joins TRBV19 to TRBJ1-5, with D perhaps matching TRBD1 (6 bases). Trimming removed 6 bases at V and 3 bases at J, with 12 bases between. The CDR3 has 14 residues. The germline V gene has CDR1 LNHDA and CDR2 SQIVND (reference sequence). The CDR3 here is CASSPDRFNQPQHF. The CDR3 coding sequence is TGTGCCAGTAGCCCTGACAGGTTCAATCAGCCCCAGCATTTT.

J is TRBJ2-5 and V is TRBV27; TRBD2 matches 7 bases. The CDR3 runs 13 residues. J lost 7 bases, V lost 4 bases, and 6 bases had no gene match. Germline V gene data show CDR1 as MNHEY and CDR2 as SMNVEV (reference sequence). For the CDR3, the DNA is TGTGCCAGCAGTTCAAGCGGGATTGGGACCCAGTACTTC. It yields the protein CASSSSGIGTQYF.

This clone was detected a few times. The gene calls are TRBV11-2 and TRBJ2-2; no clear D gene. The CDR3 has 12 amino acids. The V gene lost 5 bases and the J gene lost 10 bases, with 11 bases spanning the gap. Germline V lookup: CDR1 SGHAT, CDR2 FQNNGV. The CDR3 sequence is CASSPSLTELFF. The CDR3 DNA is TGTGCCAGCAGCCCGAGCCTAACGGAGCTGTTTTTT.

The genes are TRBV6-5 and TRBJ1-1; 8 positions agree with TRBD1. The germline gives CDR1 MNHEY, CDR2 SVGAGI. Losses at the gene ends were 2 bases for V and 5 bases for J; bases not matched to a gene: 7. The CDR3 is 15 residues long. CDR3 amino acids: CASSYGYRGETEAFF. As DNA, the CDR3 is TGTGCCAGCAGTTACGGCTACAGGGGGGAAACTGAAGCTTTCTTT.

The chain couples TRBV5-1 to TRBJ1-1, with 8 bases matching TRBD1. Germline-derived CDR1 and CDR2 are SGHRS and YFSETQ. The V gene end was trimmed by 0 bases and the J gene end by 7 bases; junction bases not matched to a gene: 8. The length of the CDR3 is 15 residues. CDR3 sequence reads: CASSLGQGARLEAFF. DNA of the CDR3: TGCGCCAGCAGCTTGGGGCAGGGGGCGCGTCTTGAAGCTTTCTTT.

V and J are TRBV15 and TRBJ1-2; D is unclear. The CDR3 extends over 13 amino acids. V gave up 1 base and J gave up 6 bases, with 9 bases separating them. From germline, CDR1 is LNHNV and CDR2 YYDKDF (reference sequence). For the CDR3, the DNA is TGTGCCACCAGCAGAGCCCCGCGAGATGGCTACACCTTC. Translating it yields CATSRAPRDGYTF.

The rearrangement joins TRBV3-1 (or the pseudogene TRBV3-2) to TRBJ1-2; no firm D call. The CDR3 consists of 11 residues. Looked up from germline, CDR1 is LGHDT and CDR2 is YNNKEL (reference sequence). Trimming took 3 bases from V and 6 from J, leaving 5 bases between them. CDR3 bases: TGTGCCAGCAGCCAGGCCCATGGCTACACCTTC. Residues: CASSQAHGYTF.

CDR3 sequence: CASTKPGNTEAFF. CDR3 DNA sequence: TGCGCCAGCACCAAACCGGGGAACACTGAAGCTTTCTTT. This chain connects TRBV5-1 to TRBJ1-1; D call uncertain. Trimming removed 6 bases from V and 1 base from J, with 10 bases in between. The CDR3 totals 13 residues. CDR1 is SGHRS, CDR2 YFSETQ, per germline. Combining the CDR3 with reference TRBV5-1 and TRBJ1-1 gives the whole variable domain KAGVTQTPRYLIKTRGQQVTLSCSPISGHRSVSWYQQTPGQGLQFLFEYFSETQRNKGNFPGRFSGRQFSNSRSEMNVSTLELGDSALYLCASTKPGNTEAFFGQGTRLTVV.

The J gene is TRBJ1-6, the V gene TRBV10-3; TRBD1 matches 7 bases. The germline V gene has CDR1 ENHRY and CDR2 SYGVKD. Trimming took 5 bases from V and 7 from J; bases not matched to a gene: 5. The CDR3 spans 14 residues. DNA of the CDR3: TGTGCCATCAGTCTAGACAGGGACAATTCACCCCTCCACTTT. The encoded protein is CAISLDRDNSPLHF.

The chain joins TRBV11-2 to TRBJ2-1; D possibly corresponds to TRBD1 (6 bases). There are 15 residues in the CDR3. CDR1 SGHAT and CDR2 FQNNGV come from the germline V gene. V gave up 1 base and J gave up 10 bases, with 17 bases separating them. CDR3 sequence: CASSLGTQQRGEQFF. In nucleotides, the CDR3 is TGTGCCAGCAGCTTAGGGACGCAGCAAAGGGGGGAGCAGTTCTTC.

The rearrangement joins TRBV5-4 to TRBJ2-7; 9 nucleotides align to TRBD2. V gave up 1 base and J gave up 6 bases; unmatched junction bases: 5. The length of the CDR3 is 14 residues. CDR1 is SGHNT, CDR2 YYREEE, per germline (reference sequence). This chain's CDR3 is CASSLTREGPEQYF. In DNA, the CDR3 is TGTGCCAGCAGCTTGACGCGGGAGGGCCCCGAGCAGTACTTC.

This chain uses TRBV11-2 with TRBJ1-5; TRBD1 might be the D (5 bases). Trimming removed 10 bases from V and 3 bases from J, with 19 bases in between. The germline V gene encodes CDR1 SGHAT and CDR2 FQNNGV. The CDR3 consists of 15 residues. CDR3 amino acids: CATPDLPGVNQPQHF. CDR3 coding DNA: TGTGCCACCCCTGACCTCCCGGGGGTCAATCAGCCCCAGCATTTT.

The chain recombines TRBV6-5 with TRBJ1-2, with a possible D match to TRBD1 (6 bases). This CDR3 comprises 13 residues. CDR1 is MNHEY, CDR2 SVGAGI, per germline. V dropped 10 bases and J dropped 4 bases, with 16 bases sitting between them. The CDR3 bases are TGTGCCACCCGGACAGCAACCCCCTATGGCTACACCTTC. It specifies CATRTATPYGYTF.

The chain combines TRBV7-2 with TRBJ1-2, with a weak D call TRBD1 (6 bases). Germline-derived CDR1 and CDR2 are SGHTA and FQGNSA. Trimming pared 3 bases from V and 6 bases from J, leaving 23 bases between. This CDR3 contains 17 residues. The CDR3: CASSFPRLGGRLDGYTF. The CDR3 DNA sequence: TGTGCCAGCAGCTTCCCCAGGCTGGGGGGGCGTCTTGATGGCTACACCTTC.

This clone was recorded a few times. The genes are TRBV19 and TRBJ1-1; unclear D gene. V gave up 5 bases and J gave up 4 bases, with 14 bases separating them. Germline-derived CDR1 and CDR2 are LNHDA and SQIVND (reference sequence). The CDR3 runs to 14 residues. CDR3 nucleotide sequence: TGTGCCAGTAGTCTGGACTCCCGGGGCACTGAAGCTTTCTTT. Protein: CASSLDSRGTEAFF.

V is TRBV27 and J is TRBJ2-7; D is uncertain. Per germline, CDR1 MNHEY and CDR2 SMNVEV (reference sequence). CDR3 length: 14 amino acids. Trimming pared 3 bases from V and 3 bases from J, leaving 12 bases between. CDR3 coding DNA: TGTGCCAGCAGTTTGGGCCCAGTGCGCTACGAGCAGTACTTC. It codes for CASSLGPVRYEQYF.

V is TRBV4-1 and J is TRBJ2-1; unclear D gene. Germline V gene sequence: CDR1 MGHRA, CDR2 YSYEKL. V dropped 3 bases and J dropped 11 bases, with 8 bases sitting between them. This CDR3 spans 11 amino acids. CDR3 in DNA: TGCGCCAGCAGCCATGAGAGGAAGCAGTTCTTC. Translated: CASSHERKQFF.

The chain links TRBV19 to TRBJ1-2; weak D call: TRBD1 (6 bases). The germline CDR1 and CDR2 sequences are LNHDA and SQIVND (reference sequence). This CDR3 contains 14 residues. V shed 3 bases and J shed 5 bases, with 13 bases lying between them. The CDR3 nucleotides read TGTGCCAGTAGTATTTCGACAGGTCATTATGGCTACACCTTC. Translating gives CASSISTGHYGYTF. The full variable domain, rest sourced from reference TRBV19 and TRBJ1-2, is DGGITQSPKYLFRKEGQNVTLSCEQNLNHDAMYWYRQDPGQGLRLIYYSQIVNDFQKGDIAEGYSVSREKKESFPLTVTSAQKNPTAFYLCASSISTGHYGYTFGSGTRLTVV.

J is TRBJ1-1 and V is TRBV21-1; the table's D call TRBD1 went unverified against the DNA. TRBV21-1 has pseudogene status. The CDR3 extends over 12 amino acids. CDR3 coding DNA: TGTGCCAGCAACAGGGTTAACACTGAAGCTTTCTTT. Translated: CASNRVNTEAFF.

This chain uses TRBV5-6 with TRBJ2-3; the match to TRBD2 covers 11 bases. Germline V gene sequence: CDR1 SGHDT, CDR2 YYEEEE. V shed 1 base and J 1 base; nucleotides not matched to a gene: 2. This CDR3 comprises 16 residues. The chain's CDR3 is CASSLLGLAGTDTQYF. The CDR3 nucleotides read TGTGCCAGCAGCTTGTTGGGACTAGCGGGCACAGATACGCAGTATTTT.